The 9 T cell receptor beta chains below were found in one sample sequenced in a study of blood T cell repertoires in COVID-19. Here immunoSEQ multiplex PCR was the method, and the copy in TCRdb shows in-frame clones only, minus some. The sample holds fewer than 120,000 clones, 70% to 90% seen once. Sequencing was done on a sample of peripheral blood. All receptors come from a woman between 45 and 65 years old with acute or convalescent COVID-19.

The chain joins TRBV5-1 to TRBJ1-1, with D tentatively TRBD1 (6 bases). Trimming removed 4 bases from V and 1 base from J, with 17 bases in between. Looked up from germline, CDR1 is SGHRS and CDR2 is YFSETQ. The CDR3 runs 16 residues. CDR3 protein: CASSATPGHENTEAFF. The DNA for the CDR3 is TGCGCCAGCAGCGCAACACCGGGACATGAGAACACTGAAGCTTTCTTT.

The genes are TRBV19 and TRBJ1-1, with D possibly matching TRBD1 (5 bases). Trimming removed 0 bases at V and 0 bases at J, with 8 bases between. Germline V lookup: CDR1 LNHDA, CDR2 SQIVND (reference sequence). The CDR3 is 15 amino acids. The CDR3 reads CASSIERGMNTEAFF. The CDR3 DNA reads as TGTGCCAGTAGTATAGAGCGGGGGATGAACACTGAAGCTTTCTTT.

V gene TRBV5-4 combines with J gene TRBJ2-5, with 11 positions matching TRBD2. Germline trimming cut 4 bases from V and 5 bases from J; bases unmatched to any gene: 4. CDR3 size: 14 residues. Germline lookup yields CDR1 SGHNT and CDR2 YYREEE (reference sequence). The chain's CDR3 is CASSGLAGEETQYF. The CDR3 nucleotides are TGTGCCAGCAGCGGACTAGCGGGCGAGGAGACCCAGTACTTC.

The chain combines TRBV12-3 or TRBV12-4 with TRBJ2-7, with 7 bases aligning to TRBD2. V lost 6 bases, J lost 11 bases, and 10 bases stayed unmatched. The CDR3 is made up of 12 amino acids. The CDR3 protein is CASSERDRGEYF. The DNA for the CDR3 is TGTGCCAGCAGCGAGCGGGACCGCGGGGAGTACTTC.

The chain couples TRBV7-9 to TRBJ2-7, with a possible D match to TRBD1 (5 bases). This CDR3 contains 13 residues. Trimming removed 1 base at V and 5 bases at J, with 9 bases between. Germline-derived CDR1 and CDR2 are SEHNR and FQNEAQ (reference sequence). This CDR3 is CASSLEGLNEQYF. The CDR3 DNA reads TGTGCCAGCAGCTTAGAGGGGTTGAACGAGCAGTACTTC.

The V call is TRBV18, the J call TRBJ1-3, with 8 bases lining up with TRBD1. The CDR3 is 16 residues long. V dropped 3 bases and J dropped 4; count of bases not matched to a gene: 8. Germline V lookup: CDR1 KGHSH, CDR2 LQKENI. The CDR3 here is CASSPAGQGRGNTIYF. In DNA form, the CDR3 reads TGTGCCAGCTCACCGGCCGGACAGGGTCGCGGAAACACCATATATTTT.

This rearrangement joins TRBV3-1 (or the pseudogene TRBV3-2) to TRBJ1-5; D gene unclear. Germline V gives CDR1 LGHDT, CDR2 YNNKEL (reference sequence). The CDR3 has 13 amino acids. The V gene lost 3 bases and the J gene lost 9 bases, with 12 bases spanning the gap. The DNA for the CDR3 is TGTGCCAGCAGCCATGATCGGGAGATGCCCCAGCATTTT. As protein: CASSHDREMPQHF.

CDR3 coding DNA: TGTGCCAGCTCACCAACGGACATAAACACTGAAGCTTTCTTT. As protein: CASSPTDINTEAFF. The gene calls are TRBV18 and TRBJ1-1; D possibly corresponds to TRBD1 (5 bases). This CDR3 contains 14 residues. Trimming left V 2 bases short and J 2 bases short, with 9 bases between. Germline assignment: CDR1 KGHSH and CDR2 LQKENI. Together with reference TRBV18 and TRBJ1-1, the CDR3 gives the full variable domain: NAGVMQNPRHLVRRRGQEARLRCSPMKGHSHVYWYRQLPEEGLKFMVYLQKENIIDESGMPKERFSAEFPKEGPSILRIQQVVRGDSAAYFCASSPTDINTEAFFGQGTRLTVV.

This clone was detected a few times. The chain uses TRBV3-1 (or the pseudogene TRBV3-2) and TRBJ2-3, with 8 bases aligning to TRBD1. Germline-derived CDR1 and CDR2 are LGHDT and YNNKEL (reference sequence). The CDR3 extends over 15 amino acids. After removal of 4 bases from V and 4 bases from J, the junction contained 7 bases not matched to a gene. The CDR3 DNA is TGTGCCAGCAGCCGGCGGACAGGGAGACCAGATACGCAGTATTTT. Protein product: CASSRRTGRPDTQYF.